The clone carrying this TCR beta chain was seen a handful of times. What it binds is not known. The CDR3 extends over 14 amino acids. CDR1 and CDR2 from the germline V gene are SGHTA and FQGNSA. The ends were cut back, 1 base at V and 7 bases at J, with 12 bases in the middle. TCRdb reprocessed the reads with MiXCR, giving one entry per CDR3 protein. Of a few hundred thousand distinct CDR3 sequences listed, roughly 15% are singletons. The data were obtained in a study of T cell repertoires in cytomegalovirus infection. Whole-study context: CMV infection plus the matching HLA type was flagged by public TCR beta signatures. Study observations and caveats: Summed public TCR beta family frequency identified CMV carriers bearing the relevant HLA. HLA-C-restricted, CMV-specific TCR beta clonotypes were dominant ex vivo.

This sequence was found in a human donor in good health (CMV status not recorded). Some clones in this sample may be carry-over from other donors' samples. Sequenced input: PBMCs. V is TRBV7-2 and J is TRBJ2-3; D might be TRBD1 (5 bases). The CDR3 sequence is CASSLDAGQNTQYF. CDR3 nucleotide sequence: TGTGCCAGCAGCTTAGATGCAGGGCAAAATACGCAGTATTTT.